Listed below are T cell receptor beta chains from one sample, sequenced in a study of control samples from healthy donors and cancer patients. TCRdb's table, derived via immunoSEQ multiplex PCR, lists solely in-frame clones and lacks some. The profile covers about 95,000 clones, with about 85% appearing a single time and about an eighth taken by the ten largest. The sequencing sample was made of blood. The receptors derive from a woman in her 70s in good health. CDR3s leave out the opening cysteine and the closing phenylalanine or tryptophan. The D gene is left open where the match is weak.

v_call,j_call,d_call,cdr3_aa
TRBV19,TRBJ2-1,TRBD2,ASSEPRAGTSGSSEQF
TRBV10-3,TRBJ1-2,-,AITPRTDIDGYT
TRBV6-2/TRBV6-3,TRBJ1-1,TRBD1,ASSYSRQGTNTEAF
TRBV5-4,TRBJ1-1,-,ASSLIDTSSEAF
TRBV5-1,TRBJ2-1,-,ASCEGHASYNEQF
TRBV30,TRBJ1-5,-,AWSTSDSNQPQH
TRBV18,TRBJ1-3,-,ASCTGLEDGNTIY
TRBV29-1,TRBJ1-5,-,SVVGSGDQPQH
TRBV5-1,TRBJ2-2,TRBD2,ASSLKRLAGGRGTGELF
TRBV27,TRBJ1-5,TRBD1,ASSPGTGLYQPQH
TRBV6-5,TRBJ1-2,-,AIRDYGYT
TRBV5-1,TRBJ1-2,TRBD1,ASSETGVYGYT
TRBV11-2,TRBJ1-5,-,ASSPTRNQPQH
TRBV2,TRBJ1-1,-,ASSEALTISTEAF
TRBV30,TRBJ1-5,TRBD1,AWSTGVNQPQH
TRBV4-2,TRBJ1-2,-,ASSPSPREMVYGYT
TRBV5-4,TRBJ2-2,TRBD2,ASSLRLAGGLDRELF
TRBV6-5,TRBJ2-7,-,ATSIRDGRSDEQY
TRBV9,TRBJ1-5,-,ASSVVDSSNQPQH
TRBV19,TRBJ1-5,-,ASGRQSDQPQH
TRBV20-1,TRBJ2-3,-,SALRSRAQY
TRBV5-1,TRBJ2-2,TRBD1,ASSLEDRPNTGELF
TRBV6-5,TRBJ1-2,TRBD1,ASSYGTGTYGYT
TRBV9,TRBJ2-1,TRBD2,ASSPQTSISYEQF
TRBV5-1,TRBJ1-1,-,ASSLEPNTEAF
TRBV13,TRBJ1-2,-,ASTTRQVHGYT
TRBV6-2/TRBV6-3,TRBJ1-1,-,ASSYAGTEAF
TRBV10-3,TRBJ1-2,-,AISVQDYGYT
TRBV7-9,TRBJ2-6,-,ASSLPGIGANVLT
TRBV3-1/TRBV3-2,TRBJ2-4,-,ASSQVWDHDLNSQENIQY
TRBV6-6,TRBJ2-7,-,ASSYTTGGEQY
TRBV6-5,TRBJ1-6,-,ASSYAGNSPLH
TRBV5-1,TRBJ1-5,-,ASSLEGQGGQPQH
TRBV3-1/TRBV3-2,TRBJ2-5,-,ASSPAGPPETQY
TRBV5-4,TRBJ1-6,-,ASSEQWGSSSYNSPLH
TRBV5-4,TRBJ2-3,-,ASSLQRSTDTQY
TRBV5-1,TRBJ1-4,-,ASSLWAGANEKLF